This TCR beta chain was captured by sequencing in a study of T cells in Graves' hyperthyroidism and ophthalmopathy. A remark on this clonotype: Its specificity is unknown.

The diagnostic basis comprised clinical symptoms, serum thyroxine and TRAb, thyroid ultrasound and orbital computed tomography. Study-wide results and limits: Prediction of ophthalmopathy progression came a median approximately 6 months pre-onset.

This CDR3 region has 15 residues. V was clipped by 5 bases and J by 6 bases; unmatched bases: 12. Germline loops: CDR1 SGHVS, CDR2 FNYEAQ. The source material, RNA transcripts, was used to amplify TCR beta CDR3 regions. Initially, a first-round RT-PCR of the TCR CDR3 employed the HTBI primer set. A single record per CDR3 protein comes from TCRdb applying MiXCR to the multiplex PCR reads. The data contain about 700,000 distinct CDR3 sequences, about 45% of them seen just once; the ten biggest clones take up more than 7%. The TCR was taken from an adult man with Graves' disease, either hyperthyroidism or ophthalmopathy (not recorded which). The chain joins TRBV7-6 to TRBJ2-7; TRBD2 matches 8 bases. The sequencing sample was made of peripheral blood or thyroid tissue (not recorded which). CDR3 coding DNA: TGTGCCAGCAGCATTGGACTACGCGGGAGGCCCGAGCAGTACTTC. This encodes CASSIGLRGRPEQYF. The full variable domain, in which reference TRBV7-6 and TRBJ2-7 provide the parts outside the CDR3, is GAGVSQSPRYKVTKRGQDVALRCDPISGHVSLYWYRQALGQGPEFLTYFNYEAQQDKSGLPNDRFSAERPEGSISTLTIQRTEQRDSAMYRCASSIGLRGRPEQYFGPGTRLTVT.